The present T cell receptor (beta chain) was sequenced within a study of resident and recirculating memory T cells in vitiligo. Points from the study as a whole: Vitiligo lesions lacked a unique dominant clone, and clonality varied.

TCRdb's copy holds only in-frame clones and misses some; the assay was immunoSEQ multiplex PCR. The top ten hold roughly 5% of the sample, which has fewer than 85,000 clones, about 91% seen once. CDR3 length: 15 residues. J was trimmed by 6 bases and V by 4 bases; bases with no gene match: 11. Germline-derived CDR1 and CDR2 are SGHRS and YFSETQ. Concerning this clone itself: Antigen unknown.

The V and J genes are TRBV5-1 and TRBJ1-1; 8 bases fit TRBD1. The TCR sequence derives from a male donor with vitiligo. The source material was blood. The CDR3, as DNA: TGCGCCAGCAGCCCCCGGACAGGGATGGGGCCTGAAGCTTTCTTT. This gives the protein CASSPRTGMGPEAFF.